This T cell receptor (beta chain) derives from a study of human T cells and chemical hapten exposure. Study-wide context: Patches that contained 0.01% DPC were applied to the upper back and read at 6 days.

The library labeled individual cDNA molecules by adding unique molecular identifiers to them. TCRdb redid the calling of the RACE reads with MiXCR, one entry per CDR3 protein. The sample has approximately 100,000 distinct CDR3 sequences; approximately 10% are singletons. Time point defined: patch test 1, 2 weeks after DPC sensitization. Treatment in this sample: therapeutic diphenylcyclopropenone sensitization with weekly scalp DPC. Ahead of applying each patch test, blood was sampled. RNA extraction used unfractionated whole blood as the source of total RNA. This TCR was sampled from a woman in her thirties or forties with alopecia areata. Some clones in this sample may be carry-over from other donors' samples. This material consisted of whole blood, taken in connection with sensitization to the hapten diphenylcyclopropenone (DPC).

CDR3 nucleotides: TGTGCCAGCAGCTTAGAACCGGGACAGGGGTTCTATGGCTACACCTTC. Translation gives CASSLEPGQGFYGYTF. The chain uses TRBV11-3 and TRBJ1-2; 10 nucleotides align to TRBD1. Germline values: CDR1 SGHNT, CDR2 YENEEA. This CDR3 region has 16 residues. With 0 bases clipped from V and 4 bases from J, the junction kept 5 bases outside the gene matches.